This T cell receptor (beta chain) originates from a study of T-cell memory formation after mild COVID-19. Germline assignment: CDR1 SGHVS and CDR2 FNYEAQ. Trimming removed 2 bases at V and 4 bases at J, with 12 bases between. CDR3 length: 15 residues. Many counts were recorded for this clonotype. Constant-segment-primed 5'RACE gave TCR alpha and TCR beta cDNA libraries with sample barcodes and UMIs. A single record per CDR3 protein comes from TCRdb applying MiXCR to the 5' RACE reads. This table has 310,000 or so distinct CDR3 sequences, about a sixth appearing once. The chain uses TRBV7-6 and TRBJ1-5; D is perhaps TRBD1 (5 bases). The specimen sequenced was PBMCs or a T cell subset sorted from them (not recorded which). This clonotype was obtained from a man in his late teens or twenties who had mild COVID-19 (a few samples of this study predate the infection). Cell type and time point are not known. This chain's CDR3 is CASSLSGLGNQPQHF. CDR3 in DNA: TGTGCCAGCAGCTTATCAGGGTTGGGAAATCAGCCCCAGCATTTT.